This TCR beta chain was sequenced for a study of cytomegalovirus exposure and HLA in healthy donors. Study-level results: Reportedly, diagnosis of cytomegalovirus status by the classifier showed high specificity and sensitivity. A list of 150 to 200 TCR beta chains associated with cytomegalovirus was given. For most TCR sequences rarity was the rule, although some public TCRs occurred in many donors.

For this clone: The antigen remains undetermined.

Using immunoSEQ multiplex PCR, the repertoire was profiled, and TCRdb retains in-frame clones only, with some absent. Here the sample spans about 110,000 clones, approximately 85% being singletons. The study drew the donors from its approximately 120-subject validation cohort, separate from the approximately 700-subject first cohort. V lost 4 bases, J lost 6 bases, and 18 bases lay in between. CDR3 length: 14 residues. Germline CDR1 GTSNPN, CDR2 SVGIG (reference sequence). The rearrangement joins TRBV30 to TRBJ1-2, with D perhaps TRBD1 (6 bases). This TCR was sampled from a woman aged 18 to 35 in good health and CMV-seronegative. The specimen was PBMCs. The CDR3 loop reads CAWIIQGQGNGYTF. CDR3 in DNA: TGTGCCTGGATTATTCAGGGGCAGGGGAATGGCTACACCTTC.